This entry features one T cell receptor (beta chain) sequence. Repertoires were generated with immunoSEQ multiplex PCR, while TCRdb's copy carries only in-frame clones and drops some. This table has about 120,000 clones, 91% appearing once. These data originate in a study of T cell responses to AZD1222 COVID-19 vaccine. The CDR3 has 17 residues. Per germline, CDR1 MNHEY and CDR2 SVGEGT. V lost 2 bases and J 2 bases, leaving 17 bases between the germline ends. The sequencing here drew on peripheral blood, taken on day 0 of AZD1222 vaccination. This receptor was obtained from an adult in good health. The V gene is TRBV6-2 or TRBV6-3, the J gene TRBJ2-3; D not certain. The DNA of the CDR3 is TGTGCCAGCAGTTACACACGGCTTTGGAGAAACACAGATACGCAGTATTTT. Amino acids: CASSYTRLWRNTDTQYF.